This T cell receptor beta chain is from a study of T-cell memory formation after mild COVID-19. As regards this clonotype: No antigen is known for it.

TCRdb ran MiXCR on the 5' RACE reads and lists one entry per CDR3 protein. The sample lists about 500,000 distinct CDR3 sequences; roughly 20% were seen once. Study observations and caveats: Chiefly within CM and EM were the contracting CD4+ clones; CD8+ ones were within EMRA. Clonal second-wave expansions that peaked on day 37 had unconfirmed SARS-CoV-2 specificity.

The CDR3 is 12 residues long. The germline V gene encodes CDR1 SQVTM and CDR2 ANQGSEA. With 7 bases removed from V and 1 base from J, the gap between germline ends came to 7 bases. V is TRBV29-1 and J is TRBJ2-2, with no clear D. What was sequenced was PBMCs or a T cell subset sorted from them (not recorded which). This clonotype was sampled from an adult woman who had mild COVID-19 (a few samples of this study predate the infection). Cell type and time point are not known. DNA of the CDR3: TGCAGCGCCCTCAGGAACACCGGGGAGCTGTTTTTT. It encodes CSALRNTGELFF.